This T cell receptor (beta chain) was retrieved from a study of T cells after yellow fever vaccination. In the study overall: Low-cell-number fractions underwent preparation using SMART-Seq v4 Ultra Low Input. Whole-study findings and limits: Compared with primary, the secondary response was weaker and peaked at day 5, not 15. Most clones from primary vaccination were detected again post-booster (about 95% CD4, 88% CD8).

UMIs and a universal primer site were added when TCR cDNA was made by 5'RACE template switching. MiXCR, applied by TCRdb to the 5' RACE reads, yields one record per CDR3 protein. This sample carries 400,000 or so distinct CDR3 sequences, approximately 19% of them seen once, and the ten largest clones take 15% to 20%. Germline CDR1 MDHEN, CDR2 SYDVKM. The CDR3 has 15 residues. V lost 5 bases to trimming and J lost 9 bases, with 20 bases between them. This clonotype was counted a few times. The antigen is undetermined. Specimen: PBMCs, collected before the yellow fever booster vaccination. The chain recombines TRBV28 with TRBJ2-1, with D maybe TRBD1 (5 bases). This TCR came from a man younger than 30 who received the YFV17D yellow fever vaccine. CDR3 region: CASSRTTRRSGEQFF. CDR3 DNA sequence: TGTGCCAGCAGTCGGACAACCCGTCGGTCGGGTGAGCAGTTCTTC.